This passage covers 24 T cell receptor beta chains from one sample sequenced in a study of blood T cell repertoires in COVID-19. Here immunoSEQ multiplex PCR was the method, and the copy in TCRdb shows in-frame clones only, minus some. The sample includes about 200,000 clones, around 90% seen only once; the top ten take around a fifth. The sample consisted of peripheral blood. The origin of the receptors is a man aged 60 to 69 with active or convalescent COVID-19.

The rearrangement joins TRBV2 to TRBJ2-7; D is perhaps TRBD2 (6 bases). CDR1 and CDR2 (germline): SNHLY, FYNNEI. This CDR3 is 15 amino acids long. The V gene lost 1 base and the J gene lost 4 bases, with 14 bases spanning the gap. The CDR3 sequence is CASSEGRGTIYEQYF. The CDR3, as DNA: TGTGCCAGCAGTGAAGGGCGGGGCACGATTTACGAGCAGTACTTC. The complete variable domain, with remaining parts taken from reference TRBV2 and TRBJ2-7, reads EPEVTQTPSHQVTQMGQEVILRCVPISNHLYFYWYRQILGQKVEFLVSFYNNEISEKSEIFDDQFSVERPDGSNFTLKIRSTKLEDSAMYFCASSEGRGTIYEQYFGPGTRLTVT.

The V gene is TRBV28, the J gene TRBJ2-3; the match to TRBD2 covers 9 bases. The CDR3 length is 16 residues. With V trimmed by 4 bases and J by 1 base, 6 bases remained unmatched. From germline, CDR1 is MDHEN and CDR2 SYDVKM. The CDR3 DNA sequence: TGTGCCAGCAGTTCTAAAGCGGGGGGCCGCACAGATACGCAGTATTTT. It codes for CASSSKAGGRTDTQYF.

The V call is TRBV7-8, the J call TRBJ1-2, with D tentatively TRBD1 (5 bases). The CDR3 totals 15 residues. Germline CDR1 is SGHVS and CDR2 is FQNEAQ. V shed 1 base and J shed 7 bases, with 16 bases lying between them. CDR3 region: CASSLVVRAGGGYTF. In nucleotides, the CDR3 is TGTGCCAGCAGCTTAGTCGTCAGGGCGGGGGGTGGCTACACCTTC.

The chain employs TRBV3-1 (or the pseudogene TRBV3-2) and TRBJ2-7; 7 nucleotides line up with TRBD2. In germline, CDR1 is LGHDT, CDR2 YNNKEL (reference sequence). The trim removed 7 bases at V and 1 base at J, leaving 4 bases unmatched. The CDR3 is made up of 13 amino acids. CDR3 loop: CASKGAGSYEQYF. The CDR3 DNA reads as TGTGCCAGCAAGGGAGCGGGGTCCTACGAGCAGTACTTC.

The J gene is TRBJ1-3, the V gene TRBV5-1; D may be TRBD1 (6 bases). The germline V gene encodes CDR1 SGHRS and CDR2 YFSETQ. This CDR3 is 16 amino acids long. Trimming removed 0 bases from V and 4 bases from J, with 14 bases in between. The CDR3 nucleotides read TGCGCCAGCAGCTTGGGTGGTCTCGACAGGGGAAACACCATATATTTT. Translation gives CASSLGGLDRGNTIYF.

The CDR3 protein is CASSFPQTNQPQHF. The CDR3 nucleotides are TGTGCCAGCAGTTTTCCACAAACAAATCAGCCCCAGCATTTT. The rearrangement joins TRBV6-2 or TRBV6-3 to TRBJ1-5; D uncertain. V lost 4 bases to trimming and J lost 4 bases, with 11 bases between them. The CDR3 is 14 residues long. Germline-derived CDR1 and CDR2 are MNHEY and SVGEGT.

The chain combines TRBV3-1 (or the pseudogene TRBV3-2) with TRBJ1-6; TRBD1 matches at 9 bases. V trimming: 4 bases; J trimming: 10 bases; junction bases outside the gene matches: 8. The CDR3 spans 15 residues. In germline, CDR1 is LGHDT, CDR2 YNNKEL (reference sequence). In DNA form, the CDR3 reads TGTGCCAGCAGCCGGGGACAGGGTTTAGGGTCACCCCTCCACTTT. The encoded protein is CASSRGQGLGSPLHF.

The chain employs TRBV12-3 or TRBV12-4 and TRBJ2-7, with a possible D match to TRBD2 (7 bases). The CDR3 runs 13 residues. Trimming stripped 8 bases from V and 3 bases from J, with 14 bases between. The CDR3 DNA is TGTGCCAGCGTCAAGGGGGAGGGCTACGAGCAGTACTTC. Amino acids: CASVKGEGYEQYF.

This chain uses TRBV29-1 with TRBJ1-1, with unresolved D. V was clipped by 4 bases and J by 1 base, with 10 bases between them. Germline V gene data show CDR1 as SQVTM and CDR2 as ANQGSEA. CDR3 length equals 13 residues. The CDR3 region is CSVGWGENTEAFF. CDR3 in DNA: TGCAGCGTTGGTTGGGGAGAGAACACTGAAGCTTTCTTT.

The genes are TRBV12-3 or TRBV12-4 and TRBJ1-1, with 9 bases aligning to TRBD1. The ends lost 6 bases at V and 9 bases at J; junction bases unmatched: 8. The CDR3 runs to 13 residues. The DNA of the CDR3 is TGTGCCAGCAGACCGGTGGGGACAGGGAAAGCTTTCTTT. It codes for CASRPVGTGKAFF.

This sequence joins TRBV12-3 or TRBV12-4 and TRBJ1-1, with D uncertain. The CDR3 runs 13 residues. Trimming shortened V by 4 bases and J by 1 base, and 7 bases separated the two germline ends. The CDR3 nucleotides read TGTGCCAGCAGTTCCCTCAGGAACACTGAAGCTTTCTTT. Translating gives CASSSLRNTEAFF.

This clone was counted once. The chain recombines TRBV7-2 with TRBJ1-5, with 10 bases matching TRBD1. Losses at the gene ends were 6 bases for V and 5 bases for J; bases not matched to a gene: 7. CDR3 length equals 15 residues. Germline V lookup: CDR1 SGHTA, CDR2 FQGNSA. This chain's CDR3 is CASRLAGTGDQPQHF. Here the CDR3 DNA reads TGTGCCAGCAGACTGGCCGGGACAGGGGATCAGCCCCAGCATTTT.

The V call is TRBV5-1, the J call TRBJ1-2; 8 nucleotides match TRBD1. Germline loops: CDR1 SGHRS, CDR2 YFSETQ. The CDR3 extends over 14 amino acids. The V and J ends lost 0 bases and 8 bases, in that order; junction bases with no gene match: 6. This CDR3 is CASSLGTGYRGYTF. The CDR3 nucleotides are TGCGCCAGCAGCTTGGGGACAGGGTATCGAGGCTACACCTTC.

The CDR3 coding sequence is TGTGCCAGTAGAAGATCCGGGACACATGGCTACACCTTC. As protein: CASRRSGTHGYTF. The chain joins TRBV19 to TRBJ1-2; the D gene is possibly TRBD1 (6 bases). V dropped 6 bases and J dropped 6 bases, with 14 bases sitting between them. The CDR3 is 13 residues long. Germline V gives CDR1 LNHDA, CDR2 SQIVND (reference sequence).

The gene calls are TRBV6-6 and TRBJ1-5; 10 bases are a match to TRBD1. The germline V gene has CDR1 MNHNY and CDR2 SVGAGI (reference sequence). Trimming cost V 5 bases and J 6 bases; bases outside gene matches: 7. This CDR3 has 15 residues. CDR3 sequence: CASSPTGGRGQPQHF. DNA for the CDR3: TGTGCCAGCAGTCCGACAGGGGGCCGGGGTCAGCCCCAGCATTTT.

The CDR3 here is CASSLGVAGGGTQYF. DNA of the CDR3: TGTGCCAGCAGCTTAGGGGTAGCGGGGGGAGGTACGCAGTATTTT. The chain links TRBV11-2 to TRBJ2-3, with TRBD2 matching 10 bases. Germline V lookup: CDR1 SGHAT, CDR2 FQNNGV. This CDR3 comprises 15 residues. V lost 1 base and J lost 8; bases outside the gene matches: 6.

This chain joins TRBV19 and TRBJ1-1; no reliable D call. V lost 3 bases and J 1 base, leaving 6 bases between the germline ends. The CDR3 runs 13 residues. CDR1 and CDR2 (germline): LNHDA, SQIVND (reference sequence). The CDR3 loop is CASSINPNTEAFF. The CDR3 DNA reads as TGTGCCAGTAGTATTAATCCGAACACTGAAGCTTTCTTT.

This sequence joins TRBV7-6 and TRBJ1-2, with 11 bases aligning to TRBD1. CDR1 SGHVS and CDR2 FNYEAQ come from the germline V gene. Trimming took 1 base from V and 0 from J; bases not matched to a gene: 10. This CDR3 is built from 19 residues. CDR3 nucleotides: TGTGCCAGCAGCTTAGAAGGGACAGGGGGGCCCTACTCTAACTATGGCTACACCTTC. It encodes CASSLEGTGGPYSNYGYTF.

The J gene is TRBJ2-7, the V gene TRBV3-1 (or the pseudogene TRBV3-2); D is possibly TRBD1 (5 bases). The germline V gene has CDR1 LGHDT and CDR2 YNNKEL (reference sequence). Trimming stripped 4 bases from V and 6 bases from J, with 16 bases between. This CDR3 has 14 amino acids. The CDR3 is CASSLGQISGEQYF. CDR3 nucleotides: TGTGCCAGCAGCCTCGGACAAATATCGGGCGAGCAGTACTTC.

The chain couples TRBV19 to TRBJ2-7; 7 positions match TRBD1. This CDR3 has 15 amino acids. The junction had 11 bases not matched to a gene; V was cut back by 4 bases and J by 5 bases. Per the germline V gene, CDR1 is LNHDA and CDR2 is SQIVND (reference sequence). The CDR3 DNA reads TGTGCCAGTAGTAGCCCGGGACAGACTATCCACGAGCAGTACTTC. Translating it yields CASSSPGQTIHEQYF.

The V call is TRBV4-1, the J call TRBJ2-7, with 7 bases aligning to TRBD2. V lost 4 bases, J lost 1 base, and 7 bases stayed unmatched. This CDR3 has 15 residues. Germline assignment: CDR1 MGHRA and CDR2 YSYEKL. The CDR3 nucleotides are TGCGCCAGCAGCCCGACTTGGGGGGGGTCCTACGAGCAGTACTTC. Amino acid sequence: CASSPTWGGSYEQYF.

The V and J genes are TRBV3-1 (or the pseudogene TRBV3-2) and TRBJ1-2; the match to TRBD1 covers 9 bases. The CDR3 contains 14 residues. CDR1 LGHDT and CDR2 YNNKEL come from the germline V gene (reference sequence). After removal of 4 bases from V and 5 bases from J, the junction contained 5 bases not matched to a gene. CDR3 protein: CASSRTGTGYGYTF. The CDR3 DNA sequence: TGTGCCAGCAGCCGCACCGGGACAGGGTATGGCTACACCTTC.

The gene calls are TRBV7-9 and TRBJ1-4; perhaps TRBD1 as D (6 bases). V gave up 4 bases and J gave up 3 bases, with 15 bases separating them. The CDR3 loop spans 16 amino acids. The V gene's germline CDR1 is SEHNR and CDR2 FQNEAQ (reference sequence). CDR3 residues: CASSSPLQGANEKLFF. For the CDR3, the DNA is TGTGCCAGCAGCTCCCCTCTACAGGGAGCTAATGAAAAACTGTTTTTT. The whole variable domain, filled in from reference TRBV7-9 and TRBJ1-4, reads DTGVSQNPRHKITKRGQNVTFRCDPISEHNRLYWYRQTLGQGPEFLTYFQNEAQLEKSRLLSDRFSAERPKGSFSTLEIQRTEQGDSAMYLCASSSPLQGANEKLFFGSGTQLSVL.

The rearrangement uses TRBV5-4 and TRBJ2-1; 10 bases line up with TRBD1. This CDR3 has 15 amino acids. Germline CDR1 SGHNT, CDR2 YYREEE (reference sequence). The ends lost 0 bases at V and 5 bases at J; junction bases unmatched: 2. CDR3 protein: CASSLDGTGDNEQFF. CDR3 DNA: TGTGCCAGCAGCTTGGATGGGACAGGGGACAATGAGCAGTTCTTC.